The clone carrying this T cell receptor beta chain has a count of ten or more. Its antigen is not known. This CDR3 has 15 residues. V lost 8 bases to trimming and J lost 0 bases; unmatched junction nucleotides: 6. CDR1 is WSHSY, CDR2 SAAADI, per germline. Generation of TCR cDNA used 5'RACE template switching (which added a universal primer site and UMIs). Each CDR3 protein is one row after TCRdb ran MiXCR on the 5' RACE reads. This sample yields approximately 110,000 distinct CDR3 sequences, of which 7.5% to 9.5% are seen a single time; about 25% belongs to the top ten. The data belong to a study of T cells after yellow fever vaccination. Overall study results and limits: Among primary-vaccination clones, most reappeared after the booster, at 95% to 96% for CD4 and 85% to 90% for CD8. Faster peaking, at day 5 versus 15, marked a secondary response that was weaker. The CD4 compartment and the CD8 compartment contained a small share of clonotypes in common.

This sequence was found in a man aged 25 to 40 who received the YFV17D yellow fever vaccine. The sample was CD8+ T cells sorted from PBMCs, taken 45 days after the yellow fever booster vaccination. The chain links TRBV10-2 to TRBJ2-3; 9 nucleotides align to TRBD2. The CDR3: CASGEAGGSTDTQYF. DNA of the CDR3: TGCGCCAGCGGGGAAGCGGGAGGTAGCACAGATACGCAGTATTTT.